This T cell receptor beta chain derives from a study of T-cell reconstitution after alpha-beta-depleted transplantation in children. A remark on this clonotype: What it binds is unknown.

Unique molecular identifiers were incorporated during preparation of the TCRbeta library. TCRdb re-called the PCR reads through MiXCR, storing one row per CDR3 protein. The sample has fewer than 700,000 distinct CDR3 sequences; around 13% are singletons. Study-wide results and limits: Some patients' high day-60 TCRbeta diversity was attributed to recipient cells surviving conditioning. Approximately two months post-transplant, alpha-beta T cells reportedly originated from several hundred expanded graft clones.

The sequence came from a male patient under 18 who had a stem cell transplant for acute myeloid leukemia, so the T cells may come from the graft donor. The input for sequencing was PBMCs, mostly from graft donor cells, taken 360 days after TCRalphabeta/CD19-depleted stem cell transplant.

The CDR3 DNA sequence: TGTGCCAGCTCACCACTACTAGCGAAAGAGACCCAGTACTTC. It encodes CASSPLLAKETQYF. The V call is TRBV18, the J call TRBJ2-5, with 7 bases that match TRBD2. Germline V lookup: CDR1 KGHSH, CDR2 LQKENI. The CDR3 loop spans 14 amino acids. V dropped 1 base and J dropped 3; count of bases not matched to a gene: 2.